These 25 T cell receptor beta chains share one sample of origin, sequenced in a study of T-cell memory formation after mild COVID-19. TCRdb fed the 5' RACE reads into MiXCR, producing one record per CDR3 protein. The table shows 75,000 to 90,000 distinct CDR3 sequences, with about 15% occurring only once. Sequenced sample: PBMCs or a T cell subset sorted from them (not recorded which). The source of these receptors is an adult woman who had mild COVID-19 (a few samples of this study predate the infection). Cell type and time point are not known.

The chain recombines TRBV6-5 with TRBJ2-7; 7 bases fit TRBD2. The CDR3 covers 14 residues. The ends lost 3 bases at V and 3 bases at J; junction bases unmatched: 5. Looked up from germline, CDR1 is MNHEY and CDR2 is SVGAGI. The CDR3 nucleotides are TGTGCCAGCAGTTATGCGGGAGAGGGCTACGAGCAGTACTTC. The encoded protein is CASSYAGEGYEQYF.

In this sample, this clonotype turned up a few times. The rearrangement uses TRBV7-8 and TRBJ2-3; D uncertain. V was shortened by 6 bases and J by 1 base, with 11 bases between the two germline ends. CDR1 is SGHVS and CDR2 is FQNEAQ in the germline V gene. The CDR3 runs 14 residues. The CDR3 protein is CASSGQAGTDTQYF. The CDR3 DNA follows: TGTGCCAGCAGTGGCCAGGCGGGCACAGATACGCAGTATTTT.

The rearrangement joins TRBV12-3 or TRBV12-4 to TRBJ2-7; maybe TRBD2 (5 bases). This CDR3 has 17 residues. Trimming left V 5 bases short and J 2 bases short, with 22 bases between. The CDR3 DNA reads as TGTGCCAGCAGTCCGACTTCTGGACTCAACTCCGCCTACGAGCAGTACTTC. Residues: CASSPTSGLNSAYEQYF.

The chain is built from TRBV28 and TRBJ2-7; possible D gene TRBD1, 5 bases. V was pared by 4 bases and J by 0 bases, with 13 bases between. Germline V gives CDR1 MDHEN, CDR2 SYDVKM. This CDR3 spans 15 amino acids. CDR3 coding DNA: TGTGCCAGCAGTTCCGCAGGGCCAAGCTCCTACGAGCAGTACTTC. Its protein product is CASSSAGPSSYEQYF.

The chain recombines TRBV29-1 with TRBJ1-2, with 9 bases identical to TRBD1. V lost 6 bases and J lost 2; bases outside the gene matches: 7. CDR1 and CDR2 (germline): SQVTM, ANQGSEA. This CDR3 contains 14 residues. The CDR3 coding sequence is TGCAGCGTCGCACAGGGGGCTTTAAACTATGGCTACACCTTC. Translating gives CSVAQGALNYGYTF. Combining the CDR3 with reference TRBV29-1 and TRBJ1-2 gives the whole variable domain SAVISQKPSRDICQRGTSLTIQCQVDSQVTMMFWYRQQPGQSLTLIATANQGSEATYESGFVIDKFPISRPNLTFSTLTVSNMSPEDSSIYLCSVAQGALNYGYTFGSGTRLTVV.

This clonotype was observed at least ten times. The rearrangement links TRBV11-2 to TRBJ2-1, with 8 nucleotides matching TRBD1. The V gene end was trimmed by 4 bases and the J gene end by 8 bases; junction bases not matched to a gene: 1. The germline V gene encodes CDR1 SGHAT and CDR2 FQNNGV. The CDR3 length is 12 residues. The CDR3 DNA is TGTGCCAGCAGCTCCAGGGGGCATGAGCAGTTCTTC. Translated, it gives CASSSRGHEQFF.

The chain has TRBV29-1 and TRBJ2-7; 8 bases are shared with TRBD1. Looked up from germline, CDR1 is SQVTM and CDR2 is ANQGSEA. This CDR3 is built from 15 residues. Trimming at V came to 1 base and at J to 2 bases, leaving 7 bases not matched to a gene. The CDR3 nucleotides are TGCAGCGTTGAAGGAGGCCAGGGGGCAACCTACGAGCAGTACTTC. As protein: CSVEGGQGATYEQYF.

This clonotype has more than one count but fewer than ten. The V call is TRBV9, the J call TRBJ2-2, with D unclear. Germline V gives CDR1 SGDLS, CDR2 YYNGEE. The V and J ends lost 0 bases and 5 bases respectively, with 8 bases between them. The CDR3 contains 14 residues. In DNA, the CDR3 is TGTGCCAGCAGCGTAGCTATGGGGACCGGGGAGCTGTTTTTT. Protein: CASSVAMGTGELFF.

This chain uses TRBV4-1 with TRBJ2-2; 9 bases line up with TRBD2. V lost 3 bases and J lost 1; bases outside the gene matches: 12. The germline gives CDR1 MGHRA, CDR2 YSYEKL. The CDR3 contains 19 residues. Written as DNA, the CDR3 is TGCGCCAGCAGCCACAACGCGGGCCTAGCGGGGATGAACACCGGGGAGCTGTTTTTT. Its translation: CASSHNAGLAGMNTGELFF.

This clonotype has more than one count but fewer than ten. The V gene is TRBV29-1, the J gene TRBJ2-1; 9 positions agree with TRBD2. The ends lost 7 bases at V and 3 bases at J; junction bases unmatched: 19. Germline CDR1 reads SQVTM; CDR2 reads ANQGSEA. This CDR3 spans 18 amino acids. The CDR3 bases are TGCAGCGCCGCCCAACTAGCGGGCCGGCCAATCGTCTACAATGAGCAGTTCTTC. Its protein is CSAAQLAGRPIVYNEQFF.

The V and J genes are TRBV19 and TRBJ2-1; D is unresolved. V was shortened by 3 bases and J by 0 bases, with 9 bases between the two germline ends. This CDR3 has 15 amino acids. From germline, CDR1 is LNHDA and CDR2 SQIVND (reference sequence). The CDR3 sequence: CASSMHLSSYNEQFF. The DNA of the CDR3 is TGTGCCAGTAGTATGCACCTGAGCTCCTACAATGAGCAGTTCTTC.

Comment on this clonotype: A read error may be the cause here, since a much bigger clone is one base away. The chain employs TRBV30 and TRBJ2-1; a weak D match, TRBD1 (6 bases). The V and J ends lost 6 bases and 8 bases respectively, with 23 bases between them. Germline CDR1 and CDR2: GTSNPN and SVGIG (reference sequence). This CDR3 is built from 15 residues. As DNA, the CDR3 is TGTGCCTGTGGATCGGGTAGGGGGTTGAGGGATGAGCAGTTCTTC. It yields the protein CACGSGRGLRDEQFF.

In its sample, this clonotype was seen a few times. This sequence joins TRBV12-3 or TRBV12-4 and TRBJ2-7; D perhaps matches TRBD2 (7 bases). This CDR3 region has 15 residues. V was shortened by 0 bases and J by 4 bases, with 13 bases between the two germline ends. CDR3 bases: TGTGCCAGCAGTTTAGCGGGCGGGGGCGAGTACGAGCAGTACTTC. Amino acids: CASSLAGGGEYEQYF.

The rearrangement joins TRBV5-1 to TRBJ2-5; D is possibly TRBD2 (6 bases). Trimming took off 7 bases at V and 2 bases at J, with 24 bases between the two ends. From germline, CDR1 is SGHRS and CDR2 YFSETQ. CDR3 size: 17 residues. CDR3 coding DNA: TGCGCCAGCGGAAGCTTGGTTAGTCCTCGGGGGCAAGAGACCCAGTACTTC. Translating it yields CASGSLVSPRGQETQYF.

This clonotype has only a few counts. The chain has TRBV7-9 and TRBJ2-1; D unclear. This CDR3 has 14 residues. Germline values: CDR1 SEHNR, CDR2 FQNEAQ (reference sequence). Trimming removed 5 bases at V and 10 bases at J, with 18 bases between. CDR3 residues: CASSLINPRQEQFF. In nucleotides, the CDR3 is TGTGCCAGCAGCCTGATTAATCCCCGTCAAGAGCAGTTCTTC.

The chain couples TRBV25-1 to TRBJ2-3, with D possibly matching TRBD2 (5 bases). This CDR3 is built from 14 residues. The V end was cut by 6 bases, the J end by 2 bases, with 12 bases between. Germline loops: CDR1 MGHDK, CDR2 SYGVNS. CDR3 sequence (DNA): TGTGCCAGCAGCCCCATCGGGGACACAGATACGCAGTATTTT. Translating it yields CASSPIGDTDTQYF.

This clonotype was counted between two and nine times. CDR3 region: CASSSPEDGYNEQFF. The CDR3 DNA reads as TGTGCCAGCAGTTCGCCGGAGGACGGTTACAATGAGCAGTTCTTC. The genes are TRBV12-3 or TRBV12-4 and TRBJ2-1; D is perhaps TRBD2 (5 bases). Trimming took off 4 bases at V and 4 bases at J, with 14 bases between the two ends. The CDR3 sequence is 15 residues long.

The chain couples TRBV20-1 to TRBJ2-5; the match to TRBD2 covers 8 bases. The V and J ends lost 8 bases and 5 bases, in that order; junction bases with no gene match: 13. The CDR3 is 14 residues long. The germline V gene encodes CDR1 DFQATT and CDR2 SNEGSKA (reference sequence). This chain's CDR3 is CSTRVGLEAETQYF. Here the CDR3 DNA reads TGCAGTACAAGAGTGGGACTAGAGGCGGAGACCCAGTACTTC.

This clonotype has a handful of counts. The chain carries TRBV7-8 and TRBJ2-1; TRBD1 or TRBD2 may be the D gene (5 bases each). Germline V gene data show CDR1 as SGHVS and CDR2 as FQNEAQ. CDR3 size: 15 residues. The V end was cut by 5 bases, the J end by 7 bases, with 18 bases between. CDR3 coding DNA: TGTGCCAGCAGCCAAGAGGGGTTCGGCCCGAATGAGCAGTTCTTC. It specifies CASSQEGFGPNEQFF.

This clonotype turned up a few times. This rearrangement joins TRBV5-1 to TRBJ1-5, with TRBD1 identical over 8 bases. The CDR3 has 15 residues. CDR1 is SGHRS, CDR2 YFSETQ, per germline. After removal of 4 bases from V and 2 bases from J, the junction contained 5 bases not matched to a gene. CDR3 sequence: CASSPTGGGNQPQHF. CDR3 in DNA: TGCGCCAGCAGCCCAACAGGGGGAGGCAATCAGCCCCAGCATTTT.

The table lists this clonotype with a few counts. This chain uses TRBV2 with TRBJ1-2, with 10 bases aligning to TRBD1. This CDR3 is built from 15 residues. Germline V gene data show CDR1 as SNHLY and CDR2 as FYNNEI. V gave up 6 bases and J gave up 7 bases; unmatched junction bases: 11. The CDR3 sequence: CASRSPGQGFFGYTF. In DNA, the CDR3 is TGTGCCAGCAGATCACCGGGACAGGGGTTTTTTGGCTACACCTTC.

This clonotype came up a few times. V and J are TRBV7-8 and TRBJ2-1; perhaps TRBD1 as D (5 bases). The CDR3 loop spans 15 amino acids. Trimming pared 4 bases from V and 4 bases from J, leaving 14 bases between. From germline, CDR1 is SGHVS and CDR2 FQNEAQ. CDR3: CASSSPLQGYNEQFF. The CDR3 DNA reads TGTGCCAGCAGCTCCCCCCTTCAGGGATACAATGAGCAGTTCTTC.

The CDR3 coding sequence is TGTGCCAGCAGTTTGATGTGGGGGGACGAGCAGTACTTC. This sequence encodes CASSLMWGDEQYF. The chain uses TRBV12-3 or TRBV12-4 and TRBJ2-7; possibly TRBD2 for D (6 bases). The CDR3 is made up of 13 amino acids. V lost 3 bases and J lost 5, with 11 bases in between.

This clonotype is deemed medium-sized (0.01 to 0.1%). This chain links TRBV20-1 with TRBJ2-7, with TRBD2 matching 11 bases. Germline trimming cut 6 bases from V and 0 bases from J; bases unmatched to any gene: 4. Germline lookup yields CDR1 DFQATT and CDR2 SNEGSKA (reference sequence). The CDR3 is 14 amino acids. CDR3 sequence reads: CSAVGLAVSYEQYF. The DNA for the CDR3 is TGCAGTGCCGTGGGACTAGCGGTCTCCTACGAGCAGTACTTC.

This clonotype was detected only a few times. This chain connects TRBV10-3 to TRBJ2-7, with 8 bases matching TRBD2. This CDR3 is 13 amino acids long. V lost 11 bases to trimming and J lost 4 bases; unmatched junction nucleotides: 10. Germline loops: CDR1 ENHRY, CDR2 SYGVKD. DNA of the CDR3: TGTGCCGTTAAAGCGGGGGACCAATACGAGCAGTACTTC. Encoded protein: CAVKAGDQYEQYF.